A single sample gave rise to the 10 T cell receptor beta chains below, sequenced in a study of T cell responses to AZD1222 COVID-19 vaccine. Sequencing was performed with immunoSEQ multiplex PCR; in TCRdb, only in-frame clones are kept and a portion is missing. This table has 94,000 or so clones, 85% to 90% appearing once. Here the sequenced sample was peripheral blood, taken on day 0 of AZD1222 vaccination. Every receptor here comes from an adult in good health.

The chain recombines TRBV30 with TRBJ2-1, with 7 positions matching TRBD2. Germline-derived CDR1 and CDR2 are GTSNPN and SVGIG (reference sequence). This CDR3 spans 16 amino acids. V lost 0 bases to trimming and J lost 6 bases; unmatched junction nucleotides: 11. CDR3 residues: CAWSVSLAVYSNEQFF. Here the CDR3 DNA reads TGTGCCTGGAGTGTAAGCCTAGCGGTCTACTCCAATGAGCAGTTCTTC.

The CDR3 sequence is CASSPPPRTSGREETQYF. The CDR3 bases are TGTGCCAGCAGTCCCCCACCTAGGACTAGCGGGAGGGAAGAGACCCAGTACTTC. This chain uses TRBV27 with TRBJ2-5; 15 bases align to TRBD2. After removal of 5 bases from V and 3 bases from J, the junction contained 10 bases not matched to a gene. Germline CDR1 and CDR2: MNHEY and SMNVEV (reference sequence). The CDR3 length is 18 residues.

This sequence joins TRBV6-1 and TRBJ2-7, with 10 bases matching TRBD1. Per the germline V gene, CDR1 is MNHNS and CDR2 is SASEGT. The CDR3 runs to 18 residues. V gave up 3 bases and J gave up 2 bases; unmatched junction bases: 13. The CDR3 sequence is CASSETGTGVKAPYEQYF. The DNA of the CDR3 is TGTGCCAGCAGTGAGACCGGGACAGGGGTCAAGGCCCCCTACGAGCAGTACTTC.

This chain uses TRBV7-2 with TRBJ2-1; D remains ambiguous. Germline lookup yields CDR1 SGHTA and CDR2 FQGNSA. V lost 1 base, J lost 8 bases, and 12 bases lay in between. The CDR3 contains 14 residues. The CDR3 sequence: CASSLVGSLDEQFF. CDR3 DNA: TGTGCCAGCAGCTTAGTGGGGTCCCTCGATGAGCAGTTCTTC.

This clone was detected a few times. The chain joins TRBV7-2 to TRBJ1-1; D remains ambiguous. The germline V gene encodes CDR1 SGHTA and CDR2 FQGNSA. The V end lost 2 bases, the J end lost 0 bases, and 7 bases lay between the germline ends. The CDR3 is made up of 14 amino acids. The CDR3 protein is CASSLSRMNTEAFF. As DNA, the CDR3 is TGTGCCAGCAGCTTAAGCAGGATGAACACTGAAGCTTTCTTT.

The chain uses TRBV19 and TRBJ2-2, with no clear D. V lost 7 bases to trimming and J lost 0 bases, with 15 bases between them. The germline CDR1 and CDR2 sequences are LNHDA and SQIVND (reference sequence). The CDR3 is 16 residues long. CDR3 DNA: TGTGCCAGTACCAATGTGTGGGCCGCGAACACCGGGGAGCTGTTTTTT. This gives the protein CASTNVWAANTGELFF.

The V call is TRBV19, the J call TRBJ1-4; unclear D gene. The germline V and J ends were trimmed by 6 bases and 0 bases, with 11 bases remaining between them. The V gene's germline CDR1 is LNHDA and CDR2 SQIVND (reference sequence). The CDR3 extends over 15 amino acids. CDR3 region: CASSNSGATNEKLFF. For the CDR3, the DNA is TGTGCCAGTAGCAATTCGGGAGCAACTAATGAAAAACTGTTTTTT. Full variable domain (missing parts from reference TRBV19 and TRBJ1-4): DGGITQSPKYLFRKEGQNVTLSCEQNLNHDAMYWYRQDPGQGLRLIYYSQIVNDFQKGDIAEGYSVSREKKESFPLTVTSAQKNPTAFYLCASSNSGATNEKLFFGSGTQLSVL.

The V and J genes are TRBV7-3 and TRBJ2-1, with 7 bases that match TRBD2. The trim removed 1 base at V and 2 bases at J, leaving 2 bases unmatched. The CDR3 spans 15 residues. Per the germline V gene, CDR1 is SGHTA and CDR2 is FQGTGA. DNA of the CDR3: TGTGCCAGCAGCTTAAGGCTAGCGGCCTACAATGAGCAGTTCTTC. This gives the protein CASSLRLAAYNEQFF. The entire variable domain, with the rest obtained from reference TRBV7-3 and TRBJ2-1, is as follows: GAGVSQTPSNKVTEKGKYVELRCDPISGHTALYWYRQSLGQGPEFLIYFQGTGAADDSGLPNDRFFAVRPEGSVSTLKIQRTERGDSAVYLCASSLRLAAYNEQFFGPGTRLTVL.

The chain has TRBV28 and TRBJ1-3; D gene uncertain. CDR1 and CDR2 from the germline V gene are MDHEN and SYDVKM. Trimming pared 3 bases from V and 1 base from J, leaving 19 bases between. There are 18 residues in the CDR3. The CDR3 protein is CASSFLGAKASSGNTIYF. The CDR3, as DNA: TGTGCCAGCAGTTTTCTCGGAGCGAAGGCGAGTTCTGGAAACACCATATATTTT.

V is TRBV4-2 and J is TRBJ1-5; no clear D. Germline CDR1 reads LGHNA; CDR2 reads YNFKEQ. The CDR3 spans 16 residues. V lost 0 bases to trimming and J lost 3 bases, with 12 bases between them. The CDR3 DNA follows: TGTGCCAGCAGCCAAGATGCCGGCTCCTTCAATCAGCCCCAGCATTTT. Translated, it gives CASSQDAGSFNQPQHF.